This TCR beta chain was identified during a study of CD8 T cells in ankylosing spondylitis. General study findings and limits: There were earlier reports of some motif variants in reactive arthritis synovial fluid and blood. Reports say disease-linked clones showed up significantly more in matched ankylosing spondylitis synovial fluid. Seemingly characteristic of ankylosing spondylitis blood was a TCR beta motif consisting of about 8 highly homologous variants.

This clonotype was seen repeatedly, ten times or more. Antigen unknown. Between the trimmed V and J ends, which lost 0 bases and 4 bases, there was a span of 19 bases. The CDR3 runs 19 residues. Germline CDR1 MGHRA, CDR2 YSYEKL. Scientists made TCR beta libraries using quantitative 5'-RACE with molecular barcodes. TCRdb ran MiXCR on the 5' RACE reads and lists one entry per CDR3 protein. The table records 250,000 or so distinct CDR3 sequences, about 24% of them present only once. This clonotype originated in a male donor with ankylosing spondylitis or in good health (not recorded which). Sequencing was carried out using blood, either unsorted or a sorted T cell fraction (not recorded which). The chain has TRBV4-1 and TRBJ2-6, with a weak D call TRBD1 (5 bases). CDR3 amino acids: CASSQDLRSGRGGANVLTF. Here the CDR3 DNA reads TGCGCCAGCAGCCAAGATCTTAGGTCAGGGCGAGGAGGGGCCAACGTCCTGACTTTC.